This T cell receptor (beta chain) is drawn from a study of blood T cell repertoires in COVID-19. CDR3 length: 12 residues. V lost 6 bases and J lost 0, with 5 bases in between. CDR1 and CDR2 from the germline V gene are MDHEN and SYDVKM. Repertoires were generated with immunoSEQ multiplex PCR, while TCRdb's copy carries only in-frame clones and drops some. The data contain over 100,000 clones, roughly nine tenths of them singletons. The V gene is TRBV28, the J gene TRBJ1-2; no reliable D call. The receptor comes from a woman in her seventies with COVID-19, enrolled during active disease. Sequencing was carried out using peripheral blood. In nucleotides, the CDR3 is TGTGCCAGCAGGGGAGCTAACTATGGCTACACCTTC. Translating it yields CASRGANYGYTF.